This T cell receptor beta chain was obtained from a study of long-term antiretroviral therapy in people with HIV. Each HIV participant was treated in the United States. After removal of 4 bases from V and 3 bases from J, the junction contained 10 bases not matched to a gene. This CDR3 region has 17 residues. Germline CDR1 and CDR2: SGDLS and YYNGEE. General study results and limits: Samples were collected from the mid-2000s to the late 2010s under possibly less effective ART regimens.

As concerns this clone: No antigen is known for it.

At the survey level, the v3.0 immunoSEQ assay was run. Only in-frame clones appear in the TCRdb table, and some are missing; sequencing was by immunoSEQ multiplex PCR. The table includes approximately 27,000 clones, approximately 90% detected once. This chain joins TRBV9 and TRBJ2-7; 13 nucleotides line up with TRBD2. The sample consisted of unsorted PBMCs, taken 3.1 years after starting antiretroviral therapy. This clonotype was obtained from a man between 18 and 29 years old with HIV. The CDR3 sequence: CASSLTKLAGGVYEQYF. The CDR3 DNA sequence: TGTGCCAGCAGCCTAACTAAACTAGCGGGAGGGGTCTACGAGCAGTACTTC.